The 29 T cell receptor beta chains below were found in one sample sequenced in a study of CD4 T cells in relation to SARS-CoV-2 and coronaviruses. These TCRs' antigens remain unknown. CD4+ T cells from unexposed donors were obtained before the COVID-19 pandemic (2011-2018). The cells were cultured for about 10 days before CD4+ T cells were isolated. Sequencing was performed with immunoSEQ multiplex PCR; in TCRdb, only in-frame clones are kept and a portion is missing. The data contain about 26,000 clones, about two thirds of them singletons. The specimen was CD4+ T cells from PBMCs, cultured in vitro. The source of these receptors is a human donor in good health.

J is TRBJ1-2 and V is TRBV7-2, with TRBD1 matching 7 bases. Germline V gene lookup returns CDR1 SGHTA and CDR2 FQGNSA. The CDR3 is 15 residues long. V shed 1 base, J shed 4 bases, and the junction held 6 bases outside the gene matches. CDR3 in amino acids: CASSLVLQGGYGYTF. The CDR3 nucleotides read TGTGCCAGCAGCTTAGTTCTGCAGGGGGGCTATGGCTACACCTTC.

This chain links TRBV6-5 with TRBJ2-2, with TRBD2 matching over 10 bases. Unmatched junction bases numbered 5, after V lost 8 bases and J lost 2 bases. Germline CDR1 reads MNHEY; CDR2 reads SVGAGI. This CDR3 is built from 15 residues. The CDR3: CASCSGGTNTGELFF. The DNA for the CDR3 is TGTGCCAGCTGTAGCGGGGGGACAAACACCGGGGAGCTGTTTTTT.

The chain is built from TRBV3-1 (or the pseudogene TRBV3-2) and TRBJ1-2; D gene uncertain. There are 13 residues in the CDR3. The germline gives CDR1 LGHDT, CDR2 YNNKEL (reference sequence). V lost 0 bases to trimming and J lost 8 bases, with 10 bases between them. The CDR3 nucleotides read TGTGCCAGCAGCCAAGAGGTAGCATTCGGCTACACCTTC. This codes for CASSQEVAFGYTF.

This clone was seen a handful of times. The chain uses TRBV7-8 and TRBJ1-3; D is uncertain. The V gene's germline CDR1 is SGHVS and CDR2 FQNEAQ. The CDR3 spans 12 residues. V was clipped by 2 bases and J by 4 bases, with 3 bases between them. CDR3 bases: TGTGCCAGCAGCTTATCCGGAAACACCATATATTTT. Translating it yields CASSLSGNTIYF.

The chain links TRBV6-5 to TRBJ1-2, with D possibly being TRBD1 (6 bases). The CDR3 extends over 15 amino acids. Per germline, CDR1 MNHEY and CDR2 SVGAGI. V lost 8 bases, J lost 2 bases, and 18 bases lay in between. DNA for the CDR3: TGTGCCAGCCGCGGGGGCCTCTCCGTAAACTATGGCTACACCTTC. As protein: CASRGGLSVNYGYTF.

The rearrangement joins TRBV30 to TRBJ1-6; D is uncertain. From germline, CDR1 is GTSNPN and CDR2 SVGIG (reference sequence). This CDR3 is built from 13 residues. V lost 3 bases and J lost 7, with 10 bases in between. CDR3 nucleotide sequence: TGTGCCTGGAGGCTTACCAACAATTCACCCCTCCACTTT. Amino acids: CAWRLTNNSPLHF.

The CDR3 sequence is CASSPLFEGTDTQYF. The CDR3 DNA reads as TGTGCCAGCAGCCCGCTCTTCGAAGGCACAGATACGCAGTATTTT. The V gene is TRBV7-2, the J gene TRBJ2-3, with D hard to call. V lost 5 bases to trimming and J lost 1 base, with 13 bases between them. CDR1 is SGHTA, CDR2 FQGNSA, per germline. The CDR3 sequence is 15 residues long.

The V call is TRBV29-1, the J call TRBJ1-1; D uncertain. The CDR3 consists of 13 residues. The V gene lost 7 bases and the J gene lost 7 bases, with 19 bases spanning the gap. In germline, CDR1 is SQVTM, CDR2 ANQGSEA. The CDR3 coding sequence is TGCAGCGCCCTCCCTACTTTTCCGAGTGAAGCTTTCTTT. Translating gives CSALPTFPSEAFF. The full variable domain, rest sourced from reference TRBV29-1 and TRBJ1-1, is SAVISQKPSRDICQRGTSLTIQCQVDSQVTMMFWYRQQPGQSLTLIATANQGSEATYESGFVIDKFPISRPNLTFSTLTVSNMSPEDSSIYLCSALPTFPSEAFFGQGTRLTVV.

The CDR3 sequence is CASSEALRLAGGHLTDTQYF. CDR3 DNA: TGTGCCAGCAGTGAAGCGCTTCGACTAGCGGGGGGGCACCTCACAGATACGCAGTATTTT. The rearrangement joins TRBV2 to TRBJ2-3; 14 positions match TRBD2. This CDR3 has 20 residues. The V and J ends lost 0 bases and 2 bases, in that order; junction bases with no gene match: 10. Germline CDR1 reads SNHLY; CDR2 reads FYNNEI.

V gene TRBV6-5 combines with J gene TRBJ2-3; tentatively, D is TRBD2 (6 bases). This CDR3 has 15 residues. V shed 4 bases and J shed 3 bases, with 14 bases lying between them. Germline lookup yields CDR1 MNHEY and CDR2 SVGAGI. The DNA for the CDR3 is TGTGCCAGCAGTTCCCTGGGAGCGGGTACAGATACGCAGTATTTT. Its protein product is CASSSLGAGTDTQYF.

The V gene is TRBV6-2 or TRBV6-3, the J gene TRBJ1-2; 10 bases are shared with TRBD1. The CDR3 runs to 14 residues. CDR1 and CDR2 (germline): MNHEY, SVGEGT. The ends lost 5 bases at V and 4 bases at J; junction bases unmatched: 4. For the CDR3, the DNA is TGTGCCAGCAGTCCCCGGGACAGGGGCTATGGCTACACCTTC. Amino acid sequence: CASSPRDRGYGYTF.

The J gene is TRBJ1-1, the V gene TRBV6-5; D is unresolved. Germline CDR1 is MNHEY and CDR2 is SVGAGI. Trimming took 10 bases from V and 0 from J, leaving 3 bases between them. The CDR3 is made up of 10 amino acids. CDR3 loop: CATMNTEAFF. CDR3 bases: TGTGCCACCATGAACACTGAAGCTTTCTTT.

The CDR3 nucleotides read TGTGCCAAAAGACAGGCATCTAACTATGGCTACACCTTC. This gives the protein CAKRQASNYGYTF. The rearrangement uses TRBV19 and TRBJ1-2; TRBD1 might be the D (6 bases). The CDR3 totals 13 residues. Germline V gene data show CDR1 as LNHDA and CDR2 as SQIVND (reference sequence). V gave up 10 bases and J gave up 0 bases, with 12 bases separating them. The variable domain in full, completed from reference TRBV19 and TRBJ1-2, reads DGGITQSPKYLFRKEGQNVTLSCEQNLNHDAMYWYRQDPGQGLRLIYYSQIVNDFQKGDIAEGYSVSREKKESFPLTVTSAQKNPTAFYLCAKRQASNYGYTFGSGTRLTVV.

This clone has just one count. This sequence joins TRBV6-1 and TRBJ2-1; TRBD2 aligns across 8 bases. Germline CDR1 MNHNS, CDR2 SASEGT. V lost 2 bases, J lost 5 bases, and 8 bases stayed unmatched. The CDR3 runs to 16 residues. The CDR3 sequence is CASSESRGGGNNEQFF. The CDR3 DNA reads TGTGCCAGCAGTGAAAGCCGGGGGGGCGGGAACAATGAGCAGTTCTTC.

V usage is TRBV5-8 and J usage is TRBJ2-1; 7 bases line up with TRBD2. Germline V gene sequence: CDR1 SGHTS, CDR2 YDEGEE. Germline trimming cut 1 base from V and 5 bases from J; bases unmatched to any gene: 9. The length of the CDR3 is 16 residues. For the CDR3, the DNA is TGTGCCAGCAGCTTGCGGGACGGGAGGCGGAACAATGAGCAGTTCTTC. The encoded protein is CASSLRDGRRNNEQFF.

This chain links TRBV2 with TRBJ1-5, with D possibly being TRBD1 (5 bases). Deletions cut 2 bases from V and 7 bases from J, with 15 bases between. The CDR3 runs to 15 residues. Per the germline V gene, CDR1 is SNHLY and CDR2 is FYNNEI. The CDR3 DNA follows: TGTGCCAGCAGTGAAATTCGGGGAAAGGGGCAGCCCCAGCATTTT. Translation gives CASSEIRGKGQPQHF. Drawing the rest from reference TRBV2 and TRBJ1-5, the complete variable domain is EPEVTQTPSHQVTQMGQEVILRCVPISNHLYFYWYRQILGQKVEFLVSFYNNEISEKSEIFDDQFSVERPDGSNFTLKIRSTKLEDSAMYFCASSEIRGKGQPQHFGDGTRLSIL.

The chain joins TRBV21-1 to TRBJ1-4. TRBV21-1 is shown as a pseudogene. The CDR3 covers 16 residues. CDR3 sequence (DNA): TGTGCCAGCAGCATGGGGGAAGACATCGGTAATGAAAAACTGTTTTTT. It codes for CASSMGEDIGNEKLFF.

This chain links TRBV5-6 with TRBJ2-1; D might be TRBD1 or TRBD2, each matching 5 bases. The CDR3 runs 17 residues. Germline CDR1 and CDR2: SGHDT and YYEEEE. Trimming shortened V by 6 bases and J by 6 bases, and 25 bases separated the two germline ends. The DNA for the CDR3 is TGTGCCAGCAACCCGCCTGGGGGTAACCTCGCCCGCAATGAGCAGTTCTTC. It specifies CASNPPGGNLARNEQFF.

The chain carries TRBV9 and TRBJ2-7; D is possibly TRBD2 (6 bases). Trimming stripped 0 bases from V and 1 base from J, with 8 bases between. This CDR3 contains 14 residues. From germline, CDR1 is SGDLS and CDR2 YYNGEE. Written as DNA, the CDR3 is TGTGCCAGCAGCGTAGGGGACTTTTCCTACGAGCAGTACTTC. Its protein product is CASSVGDFSYEQYF.

This sequence joins TRBV6-2 or TRBV6-3 and TRBJ1-1; D gene unclear. CDR3 length equals 16 residues. Germline assignment: CDR1 MNHEY and CDR2 SVGEGT. Trimming cost V 2 bases and J 4 bases, with 17 bases left between them. CDR3 DNA sequence: TGTGCCAGCAGTTACCCTCGGCCCCTGAAGCCCACTGAAGCTTTCTTT. This sequence encodes CASSYPRPLKPTEAFF.

V and J are TRBV28 and TRBJ1-2; D unresolved. Deletions cut 3 bases from V and 3 bases from J, with 11 bases between. Germline CDR1 reads MDHEN; CDR2 reads SYDVKM. This CDR3 is 14 amino acids long. CDR3 sequence reads: CASSFMGNYYGYTF. CDR3 in DNA: TGTGCCAGCAGTTTTATGGGCAACTACTATGGCTACACCTTC.

V gene TRBV7-2 combines with J gene TRBJ1-1, with D tentatively TRBD1 (6 bases). Germline CDR1 is SGHTA and CDR2 is FQGNSA. Trimming pared 7 bases from V and 1 base from J, leaving 13 bases between. There are 14 residues in the CDR3. The DNA of the CDR3 is TGTGCCAGCACCCCAGCAGGGGCGAACACTGAAGCTTTCTTT. Translating it yields CASTPAGANTEAFF. Full variable domain (rest looked up from reference TRBV7-2 and TRBJ1-1): GAGVSQSPSNKVTEKGKDVELRCDPISGHTALYWYRQSLGQGLEFLIYFQGNSAPDKSGLPSDRFSAERTGGSVSTLTIQRTQQEDSAVYLCASTPAGANTEAFFGQGTRLTVV.

Remarks on this clone: This sample includes further DNA sequences coding for the same CDR3. V usage is TRBV2 and J usage is TRBJ2-1; 8 nucleotides agree with TRBD2. J lost 1 base, V lost 0 bases, and 2 bases had no gene match. The germline CDR1 and CDR2 sequences are SNHLY and FYNNEI. The CDR3 loop spans 16 amino acids. As DNA, the CDR3 is TGTGCCAGCAGTGAAGCGAGCGGGAGATCCTACAATGAGCAGTTCTTC. Translating it yields CASSEASGRSYNEQFF.

This clone turned up a few times. The chain is built from TRBV6-2 or TRBV6-3 and TRBJ2-2; D possibly corresponds to TRBD2 (5 bases). The germline V and J ends were trimmed by 5 bases and 4 bases, with 11 bases remaining between them. The CDR3 totals 14 residues. Germline V CDR1 and CDR2: MNHEY, SVGEGT. The CDR3 DNA reads TGTGCCAGCAGTACTACTAGATTCACCGGGGAGCTGTTTTTT. Protein sequence: CASSTTRFTGELFF.

The V gene is TRBV6-5, the J gene TRBJ1-5; D gene unclear. The CDR3 spans 11 residues. Germline V CDR1 and CDR2: MNHEY, SVGAGI. Deletions cut 8 bases from V and 1 base from J, with 3 bases between. CDR3 nucleotides: TGTGCCAGCCACAGCAATCAGCCCCAGCATTTT. This translates into CASHSNQPQHF.

The chain employs TRBV4-1 and TRBJ1-1; unclear D gene. Per germline, CDR1 MGHRA and CDR2 YSYEKL. The CDR3 covers 16 residues. V dropped 0 bases and J dropped 2 bases, with 13 bases sitting between them. CDR3 DNA sequence: TGCGCCAGCAGCCAAGATTGGCTTGAGGGCAACACTGAAGCTTTCTTT. Amino acids: CASSQDWLEGNTEAFF.

DNA for the CDR3: TGTGCCAGCAGCCAATCGGGGGGCTCCTACAATGAGCAGTTCTTC. Translating gives CASSQSGGSYNEQFF. The chain recombines TRBV3-1 (or the pseudogene TRBV3-2) with TRBJ2-1; 7 nucleotides line up with TRBD2. CDR1 and CDR2 from the germline V gene are LGHDT and YNNKEL (reference sequence). Germline trimming cut 2 bases from V and 0 bases from J; bases unmatched to any gene: 1. The CDR3 runs 15 residues.

The chain joins TRBV18 to TRBJ1-1; D is perhaps TRBD1 (5 bases). V shed 0 bases and J shed 4 bases, with 12 bases lying between them. The germline V gene encodes CDR1 KGHSH and CDR2 LQKENI. There are 15 residues in the CDR3. The CDR3 region has the DNA TGTGCCAGCTCACCACCGGTTTCGGGGCCCACTGAAGCTTTCTTT. It codes for CASSPPVSGPTEAFF.

The V gene is TRBV6-5, the J gene TRBJ2-7; TRBD1 matches 10 bases. From germline, CDR1 is MNHEY and CDR2 SVGAGI. CDR3 length equals 15 residues. The trim removed 4 bases at V and 4 bases at J, leaving 7 bases unmatched. CDR3 coding DNA: TGTGCCAGCAGTTGGGGGGGACAGGGGAATTACGAGCAGTACTTC. Its protein is CASSWGGQGNYEQYF.